These 9 T cell receptor beta chains originate from one sample sequenced in a study of blood T cell repertoires in COVID-19. TCRdb's table, derived via immunoSEQ multiplex PCR, lists solely in-frame clones and lacks some. The repertoire has about 530,000 clones, about 89% of them found once; the top ten carry under 8.5%. The sample comprised peripheral blood. All receptors come from a woman aged 45 to 65 with COVID-19, enrolled during active disease.

The rearrangement links TRBV29-1 to TRBJ1-4, with 7 bases lining up with TRBD1. Germline V gives CDR1 SQVTM, CDR2 ANQGSEA. CDR3 length: 12 amino acids. After removal of 4 bases from V and 7 bases from J, the junction contained 3 bases not matched to a gene. CDR3 DNA: TGCAGCGTTGGGACAGGCGGTGAAAAACTGTTTTTT. Amino acid sequence: CSVGTGGEKLFF.

A single count supports this clone. This rearrangement joins TRBV5-8 to TRBJ1-5, with a weak D call TRBD1 (5 bases). The germline CDR1 and CDR2 sequences are SGHTS and YDEGEE. V was cut by 2 bases and J by 0 bases, with 6 bases left in between. The CDR3 is made up of 14 amino acids. The CDR3 loop reads CASSFRVSNQPQHF. The CDR3 DNA is TGTGCCAGCAGCTTCAGGGTTAGCAATCAGCCCCAGCATTTT.

This clone occurred a few times. The V call is TRBV5-1, the J call TRBJ2-7, with 8 nucleotides matching TRBD2. Losses at the gene ends were 4 bases for V and 6 bases for J; bases not matched to a gene: 9. This CDR3 region has 14 residues. Germline CDR1 reads SGHRS; CDR2 reads YFSETQ. Here the CDR3 reads CASSLTAGGGEQYF. CDR3 DNA: TGCGCCAGCAGCCTCACGGCGGGGGGTGGCGAGCAGTACTTC.

This chain connects TRBV5-4 to TRBJ1-2; weak D call: TRBD1 (5 bases). V lost 1 base to trimming and J lost 0 bases, with 13 bases between them. The CDR3 is made up of 16 amino acids. Germline V gives CDR1 SGHNT, CDR2 YYREEE (reference sequence). CDR3 protein: CASSLMGGSSNYGYTF. CDR3 sequence (DNA): TGTGCCAGCAGCTTGATGGGGGGATCCTCTAACTATGGCTACACCTTC.

A single count supports this clone. The V gene is TRBV20-1, the J gene TRBJ2-2; 10 nucleotides match TRBD2. Losses at the gene ends were 6 bases for V and 4 bases for J; bases not matched to a gene: 14. CDR1 is DFQATT, CDR2 SNEGSKA, per germline (reference sequence). The CDR3 is 17 residues long. As DNA, the CDR3 is TGCAGTGCGAGTCGAGCGGGGGGGCCTCGCGGCACCGGGGAGCTGTTTTTT. It translates to CSASRAGGPRGTGELFF.

The chain carries TRBV5-1 and TRBJ2-7, with D tentatively TRBD1 (5 bases). Germline V lookup: CDR1 SGHRS, CDR2 YFSETQ. V shed 0 bases and J shed 5 bases, with 12 bases lying between them. CDR3 length: 14 residues. CDR3 region: CASSLGRVRDEQYF. The CDR3 DNA reads TGCGCCAGCAGCTTGGGCAGGGTTAGGGACGAGCAGTACTTC.

This chain joins TRBV20-1 and TRBJ2-1, with D possibly being TRBD1 (6 bases). CDR3 size: 11 residues. V was cut by 5 bases and J by 8 bases, with 10 bases left in between. Germline CDR1 is DFQATT and CDR2 is SNEGSKA (reference sequence). This chain's CDR3 is CSAHRVDEQFF. CDR3 coding DNA: TGCAGTGCTCACAGGGTTGATGAGCAGTTCTTC.

The J gene is TRBJ2-7, the V gene TRBV24-1; 11 bases match TRBD2. CDR3 length: 14 amino acids. Losses at the gene ends were 7 bases for V and 2 bases for J; bases not matched to a gene: 3. Germline CDR1 KGHDR, CDR2 SFDVKD. Here the CDR3 reads CATRLAGDPYEQYF. In nucleotides, the CDR3 is TGTGCCACCAGACTAGCGGGGGACCCCTACGAGCAGTACTTC.

V usage is TRBV19 and J usage is TRBJ2-7; maybe TRBD2 (5 bases). V was shortened by 3 bases and J by 6 bases, with 12 bases between the two germline ends. The CDR3 has 13 residues. Germline V lookup: CDR1 LNHDA, CDR2 SQIVND (reference sequence). The CDR3 loop reads CASSINGVGEQYF. The CDR3 DNA follows: TGTGCCAGTAGTATTAACGGGGTAGGCGAGCAGTACTTC.